The present T cell receptor (beta chain) was sequenced within a study of blood T cell repertoires in COVID-19. The CDR3 runs 16 residues. Produced via immunoSEQ multiplex PCR; TCRdb's table is partial and in-frame only. The data hold 50,000 to 60,000 clones, with around nine tenths observed a single time. The chain recombines TRBV21-1 with TRBJ1-5; the table assigns TRBD1, which was not confirmed against the DNA. TRBV21-1 is classified as a pseudogene. The specimen was peripheral blood. The receptor was derived from a human donor in a cohort sampled during active COVID-19. CDR3 amino acids: CASSKEDRILNQPQHF. The CDR3 DNA reads as TGTGCCAGCAGCAAAGAGGACAGGATCCTCAATCAGCCCCAGCATTTT.